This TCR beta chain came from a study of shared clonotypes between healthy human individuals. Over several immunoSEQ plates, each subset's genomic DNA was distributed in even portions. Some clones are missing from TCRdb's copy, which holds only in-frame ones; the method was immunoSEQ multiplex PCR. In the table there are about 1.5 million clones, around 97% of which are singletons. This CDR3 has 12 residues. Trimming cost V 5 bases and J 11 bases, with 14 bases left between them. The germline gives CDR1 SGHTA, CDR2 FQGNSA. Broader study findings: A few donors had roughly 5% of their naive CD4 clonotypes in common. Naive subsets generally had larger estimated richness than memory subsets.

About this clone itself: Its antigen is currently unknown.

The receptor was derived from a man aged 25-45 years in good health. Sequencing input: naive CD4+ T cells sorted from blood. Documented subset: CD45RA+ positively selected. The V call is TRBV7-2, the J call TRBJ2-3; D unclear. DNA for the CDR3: TGTGCCAGCAGCGCAGGCAGGCAGGAGCAGTATTTT. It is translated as CASSAGRQEQYF.